The clone carrying this T cell receptor (beta chain) has a handful of counts. The antigen is undetermined. This entry belongs to a study of Graves' ophthalmopathy and Graves' hyperthyroidism. Study-wide results and caveats: From stable hyperthyroidism, ophthalmopathy was separated by a 13-signature model with 85% to 90% sensitivity and less than 82% specificity. In blood, most expanded thyroid clonotypes above 0.001 frequency were also detected.

As the template, RNA transcripts were used to amplify TCR beta CDR3 regions. After a first-round RT-PCR with HTBI primers, a second-round multiplex PCR was run. TCRdb fed the multiplex PCR reads into MiXCR, producing one record per CDR3 protein. The sample holds 900,000 to 1,200,000 distinct CDR3 sequences, about 40% seen once. Material for sequencing was peripheral blood or thyroid tissue (not recorded which). The clonotype originates from an adult man with Graves' hyperthyroidism.

The CDR3 region is CSVKGLASHEQYF. As DNA, the CDR3 is TGCAGCGTGAAGGGACTAGCGTCTCACGAGCAGTACTTC. The chain uses TRBV29-1 and TRBJ2-7; 10 positions match TRBD2. Germline CDR1 and CDR2: SQVTM and ANQGSEA. The CDR3 consists of 13 residues. Trimming removed 6 bases from V and 5 bases from J; junction bases left unmatched: 7.